These 12 T cell receptor beta chains were all obtained from the same sample, sequenced in a study of breast tumors, draining lymph nodes, adjacent tissues. TCRdb called the multiplex PCR reads again in MiXCR, with one record for every CDR3 protein. The repertoire holds some 21,000 distinct CDR3 sequences, 50% seen once, with around 8% in the top ten. The sequenced material came from breast tumor tissue. The receptors here all came from a female donor with breast cancer. Some clones in this sample may be carry-over from other donors' samples.

This clonotype was recorded many times. CDR3 sequence (DNA): TGTGCCAGCAGCCTTCGGACTAGCGGGAGCGGTAGAGAGACCCAGTACTTC. It yields the protein CASSLRTSGSGRETQYF. V and J are TRBV3-1 and TRBJ2-5, with 13 bases fitting TRBD2. Losses at the gene ends were 4 bases for V and 4 bases for J; bases not matched to a gene: 9. Germline V gives CDR1 LGHDT, CDR2 YNNKEL (reference sequence). The CDR3 totals 17 residues.

This clonotype came up many times. This chain connects TRBV28 to TRBJ2-3; D unresolved. The CDR3 sequence is 15 residues long. Germline lookup yields CDR1 MDHEN and CDR2 SYDVKM. Trimming cost V 10 bases and J 0 bases, with 17 bases left between them. This CDR3 is CAIRGSSISTDTQYF. CDR3 sequence (DNA): TGTGCCATTAGAGGCTCTTCGATTAGCACAGATACGCAGTATTTT.

The gene calls are TRBV2 and TRBJ2-3; TRBD2 aligns across 10 bases. Germline V gives CDR1 SNHLY, CDR2 FYNNEI. The V and J ends lost 6 bases and 3 bases, in that order; junction bases with no gene match: 3. The CDR3 consists of 14 residues. This CDR3 is CASSLLAGTDTQYF. The DNA of the CDR3 is TGTGCCAGCAGCCTACTAGCGGGGACAGATACGCAGTATTTT.

The rearrangement uses TRBV29-1 and TRBJ2-7; D is unresolved. Germline V gene lookup returns CDR1 SQVTM and CDR2 ANQGSEA. Trimming pared 3 bases from V and 4 bases from J, leaving 16 bases between. CDR3 size: 14 residues. The CDR3 nucleotides read TGCAGCGTTGAGGAAGGAGCCCAGCCTTACGAGCAGTACTTC. It specifies CSVEEGAQPYEQYF.

The J gene is TRBJ2-3, the V gene TRBV9; 7 bases fit TRBD2. Losses at the gene ends were 0 bases for V and 6 bases for J; bases not matched to a gene: 10. Germline-derived CDR1 and CDR2 are SGDLS and YYNGEE. The CDR3 runs to 16 residues. CDR3 protein: CASSVGAGLRADTQYF. Here the CDR3 DNA reads TGTGCCAGCAGCGTAGGAGCGGGACTAAGGGCGGATACGCAGTATTTT. Using reference TRBV9 and TRBJ2-3 for the parts outside the CDR3, the full variable domain is DSGVTQTPKHLITATGQRVTLRCSPRSGDLSVYWYQQSLDQGLQFLIQYYNGEERAKGNILERFSAQQFPDLHSELNLSSLELGDSALYFCASSVGAGLRADTQYFGPGTRLTVL.

This clonotype showed up many times. The chain employs TRBV11-2 and TRBJ2-5, with TRBD2 matching 9 bases. With V trimmed by 0 bases and J by 4 bases, 9 bases remained unmatched. The germline V gene encodes CDR1 SGHAT and CDR2 FQNNGV. The CDR3 length is 17 residues. The CDR3 region is CASSLDRASGARETQYF. CDR3 sequence (DNA): TGTGCCAGCAGCTTAGACAGGGCTAGCGGGGCACGAGAGACCCAGTACTTC.

The table lists this clonotype with many counts. The chain links TRBV5-8 to TRBJ1-3; TRBD1 is a possible D gene (5 bases). CDR3 length equals 14 residues. The V gene's germline CDR1 is SGHTS and CDR2 YDEGEE. V lost 3 bases and J 2 bases, leaving 9 bases between the germline ends. The CDR3: CASSSRGPGNTIYF. DNA of the CDR3: TGTGCCAGCAGCTCACGGGGCCCTGGAAACACCATATATTTT.

The count of this clonotype is one. The chain joins TRBV2 to TRBJ2-5; 9 nucleotides align to TRBD2. Per germline, CDR1 SNHLY and CDR2 FYNNEI. CDR3 length: 18 amino acids. Trimming at V came to 0 bases and at J to 3 bases, leaving 11 bases not matched to a gene. The CDR3 nucleotides read TGTGCCAGCAGTGAAGCAGCGGTTTGGACTAGCGTAAAAGAGACCCAGTACTTC. The encoded protein is CASSEAAVWTSVKETQYF.

V and J are TRBV2 and TRBJ1-5; D gene uncertain. The V gene lost 4 bases and the J gene lost 3 bases, with 10 bases spanning the gap. Germline CDR1 and CDR2: SNHLY and FYNNEI. This CDR3 region has 14 residues. The CDR3 sequence: CASSGLRFNQPQHF. In DNA form, the CDR3 reads TGTGCCAGCAGTGGTTTGAGATTCAATCAGCCCCAGCATTTT.

This chain links TRBV30 with TRBJ1-6; 8 positions agree with TRBD1. CDR1 GTSNPN and CDR2 SVGIG come from the germline V gene (reference sequence). The CDR3 covers 15 residues. Trimming removed 3 bases from V and 4 bases from J; junction bases left unmatched: 5. CDR3 nucleotide sequence: TGTGCCTGGAGCGCAGGACAGGGATATAATTCACCCCTCCACTTT. This translates into CAWSAGQGYNSPLHF.

V is TRBV11-2 and J is TRBJ1-4; tentatively, D is TRBD1 (5 bases). Germline V gene sequence: CDR1 SGHAT, CDR2 FQNNGV. The CDR3 is made up of 16 amino acids. Trimming removed 3 bases from V and 16 bases from J, with 27 bases in between. The CDR3: CASSLAQGLTVEEPFF. CDR3 coding DNA: TGTGCCAGCAGCTTGGCCCAGGGACTTACGGTAGAAGAACCGTTTTTT.

This clonotype was detected ten times or more. The chain links TRBV6-4 to TRBJ1-1; 7 nucleotides agree with TRBD1. V lost 4 bases and J lost 2; bases outside the gene matches: 7. CDR1 MRHNA and CDR2 SNTAGT come from the germline V gene. The CDR3 has 15 amino acids. CDR3 bases: TGTGCCAGCAGTGCCCAGGGGGGGGAAAACACTGAAGCTTTCTTT. Residues: CASSAQGGENTEAFF.